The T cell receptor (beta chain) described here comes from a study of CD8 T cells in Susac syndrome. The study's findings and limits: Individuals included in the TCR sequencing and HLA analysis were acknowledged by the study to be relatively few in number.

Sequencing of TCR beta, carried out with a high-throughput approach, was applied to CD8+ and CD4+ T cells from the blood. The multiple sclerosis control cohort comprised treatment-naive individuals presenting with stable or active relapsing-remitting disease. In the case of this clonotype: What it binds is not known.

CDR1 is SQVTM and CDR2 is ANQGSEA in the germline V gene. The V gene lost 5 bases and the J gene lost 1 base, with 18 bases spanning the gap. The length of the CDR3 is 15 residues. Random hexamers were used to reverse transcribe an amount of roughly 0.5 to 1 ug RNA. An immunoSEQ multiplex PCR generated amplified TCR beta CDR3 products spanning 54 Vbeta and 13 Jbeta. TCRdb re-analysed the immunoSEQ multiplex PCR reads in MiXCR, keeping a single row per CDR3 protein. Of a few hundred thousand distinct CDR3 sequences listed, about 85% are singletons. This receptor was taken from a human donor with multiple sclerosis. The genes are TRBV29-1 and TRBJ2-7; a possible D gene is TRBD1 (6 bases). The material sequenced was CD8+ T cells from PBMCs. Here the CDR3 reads CSVRAPGQLSYEQYF. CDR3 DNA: TGCAGCGTTCGCGCACCGGGACAATTGTCCTACGAGCAGTACTTC.